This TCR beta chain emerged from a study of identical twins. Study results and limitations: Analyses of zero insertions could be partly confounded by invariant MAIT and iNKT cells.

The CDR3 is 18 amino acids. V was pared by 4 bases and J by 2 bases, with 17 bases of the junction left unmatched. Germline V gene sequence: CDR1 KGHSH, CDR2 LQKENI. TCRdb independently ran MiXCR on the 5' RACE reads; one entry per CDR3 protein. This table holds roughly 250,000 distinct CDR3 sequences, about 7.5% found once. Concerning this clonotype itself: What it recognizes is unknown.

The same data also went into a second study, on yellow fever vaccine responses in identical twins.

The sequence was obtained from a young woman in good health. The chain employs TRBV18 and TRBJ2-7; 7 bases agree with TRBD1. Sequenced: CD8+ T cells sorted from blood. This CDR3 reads CASSRWAPQGSKAYEQYV. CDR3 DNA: TGTGCCAGCTCACGATGGGCCCCACAGGGGTCTAAAGCCTACGAGCAGTACGTC.